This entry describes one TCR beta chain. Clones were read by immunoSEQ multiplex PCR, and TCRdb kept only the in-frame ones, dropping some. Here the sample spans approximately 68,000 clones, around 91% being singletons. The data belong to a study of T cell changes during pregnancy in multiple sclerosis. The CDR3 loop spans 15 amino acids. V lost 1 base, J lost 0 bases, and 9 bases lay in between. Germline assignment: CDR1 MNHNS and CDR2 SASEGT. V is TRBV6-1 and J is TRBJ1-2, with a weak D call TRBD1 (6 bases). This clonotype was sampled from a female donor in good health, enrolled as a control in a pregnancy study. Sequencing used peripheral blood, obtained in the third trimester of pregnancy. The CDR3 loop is CASSEEDSANYGYTF. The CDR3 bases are TGTGCCAGCAGTGAAGAGGACAGTGCTAACTATGGCTACACCTTC.